The T cell receptor beta chain described here comes from a study of blood T cell repertoires in COVID-19. The overall study: Researchers got acute and convalescent COVID-19 samples from the United States, Italy and Spain. The analysed material was cDNA or gDNA that came from T cells, B-cell-depleted T cells, or PBMCs.

V lost 1 base to trimming and J lost 3 bases; unmatched junction nucleotides: 16. The CDR3 runs to 18 residues. Germline V lookup: CDR1 SQVTM, CDR2 ANQGSEA. Per the original data handling: How many nucleated cells were present was estimated from reference gene primer amplification. Sequencing used immunoSEQ multiplex PCR; TCRdb keeps in-frame clones, though not all of them. That table gives V, J and clone size, and the DNA gave D and trimming. This sample has around 62,000 clones; 70% to 90% occur once, and the top ten carry 3.9%. This rearrangement joins TRBV29-1 to TRBJ2-3; the match to TRBD2 covers 7 bases. The sequence came from a human donor in a cohort sampled during active COVID-19. Sequenced input: peripheral blood. The DNA for the CDR3 is TGCAGCGTTGAAGGCTGGGGCAGCGGGGACTCGGAAACAGATACGCAGTATTTT. Protein: CSVEGWGSGDSETDTQYF.